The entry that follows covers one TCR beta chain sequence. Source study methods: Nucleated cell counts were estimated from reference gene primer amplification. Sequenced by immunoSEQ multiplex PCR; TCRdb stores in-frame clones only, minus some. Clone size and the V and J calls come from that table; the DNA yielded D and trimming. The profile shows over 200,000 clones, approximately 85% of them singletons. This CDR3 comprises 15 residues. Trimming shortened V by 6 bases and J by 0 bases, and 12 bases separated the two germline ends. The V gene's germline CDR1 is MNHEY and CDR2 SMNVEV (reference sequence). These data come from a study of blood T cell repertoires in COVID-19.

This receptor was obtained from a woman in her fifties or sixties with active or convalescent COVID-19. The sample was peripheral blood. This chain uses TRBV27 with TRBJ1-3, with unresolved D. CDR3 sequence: CASRPLDNSGNTIYF. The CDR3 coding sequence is TGTGCCAGCAGGCCCCTCGACAACTCTGGAAACACCATATATTTT.